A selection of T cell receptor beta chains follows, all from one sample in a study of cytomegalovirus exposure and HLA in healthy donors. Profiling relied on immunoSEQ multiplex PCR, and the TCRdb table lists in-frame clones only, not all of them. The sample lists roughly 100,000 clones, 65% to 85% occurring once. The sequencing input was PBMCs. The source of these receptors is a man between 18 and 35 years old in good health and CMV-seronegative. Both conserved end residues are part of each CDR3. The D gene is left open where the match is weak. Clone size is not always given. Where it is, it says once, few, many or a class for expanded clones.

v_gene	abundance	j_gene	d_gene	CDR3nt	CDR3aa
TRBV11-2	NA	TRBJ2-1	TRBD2	TGTGCCAGCAGCTTCCTAGCGGCAAACAGCAATGAGCAGTTCTTC	CASSFLAANSNEQFF
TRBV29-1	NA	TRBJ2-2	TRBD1	TGCAGCGTTGGTGTACAGGGGGCGTTCCGAGGGGAGCTGTTTTTT	CSVGVQGAFRGELFF
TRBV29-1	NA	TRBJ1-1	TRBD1	TGCAGCGTTGCTGGGGACAGGGGGCGTTTGATCACTGAAGCTTTCTTT	CSVAGDRGRLITEAFF
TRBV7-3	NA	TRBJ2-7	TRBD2	TGTGCCAGCAGCGAGGCGGGAGATAGCGACGAGCAGTACTTC	CASSEAGDSDEQYF
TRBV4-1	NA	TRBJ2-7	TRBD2	TGCGCCAGCAGCCCGAGGACTAGCGGGCATTACGAGCAGTACTTC	CASSPRTSGHYEQYF
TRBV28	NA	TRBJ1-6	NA	TGTGCCACCCGGGAACCAATCTATAATTCACCCCTCCACTTT	CATREPIYNSPLHF
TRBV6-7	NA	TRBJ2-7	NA	TGTGCCAGCAGTTACACCCGGTGGAGGGAGTCGTCTGAGGAGCAGTACTTC	CASSYTRWRESSEEQYF
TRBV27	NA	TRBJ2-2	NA	TGTGCCAGCAGTTTAATGGGAGGAGTCGGGGAGCTGTTTTTT	CASSLMGGVGELFF
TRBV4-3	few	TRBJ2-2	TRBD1	TGCGCCAGCAGCCTCCTCGCCCTGGGGACAGCATCGAACACCGGGGAGCTGTTTTTT	CASSLLALGTASNTGELFF
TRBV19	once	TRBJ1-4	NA	TGTGCCAGTAGTATCGGGACTGGGCCCGAAAAACTGTTTTTT	CASSIGTGPEKLFF